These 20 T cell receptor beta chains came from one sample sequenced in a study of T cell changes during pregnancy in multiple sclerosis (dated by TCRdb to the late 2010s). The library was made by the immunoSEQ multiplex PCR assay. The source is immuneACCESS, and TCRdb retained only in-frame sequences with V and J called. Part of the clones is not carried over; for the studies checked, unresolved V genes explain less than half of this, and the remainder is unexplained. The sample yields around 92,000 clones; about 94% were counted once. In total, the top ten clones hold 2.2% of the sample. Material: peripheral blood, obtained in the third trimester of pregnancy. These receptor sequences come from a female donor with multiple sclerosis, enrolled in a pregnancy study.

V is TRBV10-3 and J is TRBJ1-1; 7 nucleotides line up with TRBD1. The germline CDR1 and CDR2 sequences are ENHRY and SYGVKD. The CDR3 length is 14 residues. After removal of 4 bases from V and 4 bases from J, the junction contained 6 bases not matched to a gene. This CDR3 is CAISVGQGGTEAFF. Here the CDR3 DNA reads TGTGCCATCAGTGTGGGGCAGGGGGGCACTGAAGCTTTCTTT.

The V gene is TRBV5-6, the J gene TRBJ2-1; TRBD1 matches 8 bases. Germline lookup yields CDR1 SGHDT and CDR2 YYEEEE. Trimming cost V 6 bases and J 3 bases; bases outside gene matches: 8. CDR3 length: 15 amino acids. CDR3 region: CASTPRDRIYNEQFF. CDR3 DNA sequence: TGTGCCAGCACCCCCCGGGACAGGATCTACAATGAGCAGTTCTTC.

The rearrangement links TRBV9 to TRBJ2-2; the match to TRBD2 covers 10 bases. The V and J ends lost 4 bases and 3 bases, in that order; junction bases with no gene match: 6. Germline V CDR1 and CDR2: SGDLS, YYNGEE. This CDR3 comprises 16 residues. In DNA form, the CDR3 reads TGTGCCAGCAGCATAAGCGGGAGGGCTCACACCGGGGAGCTGTTTTTT. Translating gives CASSISGRAHTGELFF.

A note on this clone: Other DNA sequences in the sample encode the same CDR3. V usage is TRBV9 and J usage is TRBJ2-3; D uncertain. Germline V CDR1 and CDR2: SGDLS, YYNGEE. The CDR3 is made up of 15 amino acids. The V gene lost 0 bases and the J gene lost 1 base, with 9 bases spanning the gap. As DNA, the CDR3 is TGTGCCAGCAGCGTAGGTTCAGGTGGCACAGATACGCAGTATTTT. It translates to CASSVGSGGTDTQYF.

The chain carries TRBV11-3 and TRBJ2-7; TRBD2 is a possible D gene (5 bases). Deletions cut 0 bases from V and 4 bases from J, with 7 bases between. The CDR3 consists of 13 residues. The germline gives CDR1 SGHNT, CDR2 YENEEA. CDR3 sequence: CASSLDREYEQYF. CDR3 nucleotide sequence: TGTGCCAGCAGCTTAGATCGGGAATACGAGCAGTACTTC.

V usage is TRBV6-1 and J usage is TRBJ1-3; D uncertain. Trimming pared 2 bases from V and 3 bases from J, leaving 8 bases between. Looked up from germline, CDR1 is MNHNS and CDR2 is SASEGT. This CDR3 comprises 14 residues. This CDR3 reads CASSELVGGNTIYF. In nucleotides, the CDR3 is TGTGCCAGCAGTGAACTAGTTGGTGGAAACACCATATATTTT.

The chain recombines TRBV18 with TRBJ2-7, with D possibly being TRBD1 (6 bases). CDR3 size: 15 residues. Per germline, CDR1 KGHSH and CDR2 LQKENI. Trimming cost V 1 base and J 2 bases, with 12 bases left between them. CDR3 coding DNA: TGTGCCAGCTCACCACAGGGGGTCCCCACCTACGAGCAGTACTTC. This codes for CASSPQGVPTYEQYF.

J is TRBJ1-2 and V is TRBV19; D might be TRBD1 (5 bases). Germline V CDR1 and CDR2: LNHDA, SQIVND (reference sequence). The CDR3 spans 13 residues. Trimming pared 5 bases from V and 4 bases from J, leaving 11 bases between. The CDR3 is CASSVQGSYGYTF. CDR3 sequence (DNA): TGTGCCAGTAGTGTCCAGGGCTCCTATGGCTACACCTTC.

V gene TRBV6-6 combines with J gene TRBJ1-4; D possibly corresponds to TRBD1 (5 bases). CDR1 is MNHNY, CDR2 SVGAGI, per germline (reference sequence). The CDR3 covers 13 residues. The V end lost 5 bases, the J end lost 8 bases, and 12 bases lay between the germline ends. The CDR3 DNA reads TGTGCCAGCAGTCCGCGCCAGGGAGAAAAACTGTTTTTT. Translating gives CASSPRQGEKLFF.

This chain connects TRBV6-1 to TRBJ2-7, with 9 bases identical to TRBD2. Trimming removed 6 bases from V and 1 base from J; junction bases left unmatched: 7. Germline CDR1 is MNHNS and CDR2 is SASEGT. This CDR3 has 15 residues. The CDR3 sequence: CASRDRTSESYEQYF. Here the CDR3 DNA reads TGTGCCAGCAGGGATAGGACTAGCGAGTCCTACGAGCAGTACTTC.

The CDR3 protein is CASSVARSDSGANVLTF. CDR3 in DNA: TGTGCCAGCAGCGTAGCTAGATCGGACTCTGGGGCCAACGTCCTGACTTTC. This chain links TRBV9 with TRBJ2-6; D remains unclear. CDR1 is SGDLS, CDR2 YYNGEE, per germline. V was clipped by 0 bases and J by 0 bases, with 10 bases between them. The CDR3 has 17 amino acids.

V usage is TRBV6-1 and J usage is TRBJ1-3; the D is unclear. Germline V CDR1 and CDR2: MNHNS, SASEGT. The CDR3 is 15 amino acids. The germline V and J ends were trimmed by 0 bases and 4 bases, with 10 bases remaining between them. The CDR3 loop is CASSEAAGAGNTIYF. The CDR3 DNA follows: TGTGCCAGCAGTGAAGCTGCGGGCGCGGGAAACACCATATATTTT.

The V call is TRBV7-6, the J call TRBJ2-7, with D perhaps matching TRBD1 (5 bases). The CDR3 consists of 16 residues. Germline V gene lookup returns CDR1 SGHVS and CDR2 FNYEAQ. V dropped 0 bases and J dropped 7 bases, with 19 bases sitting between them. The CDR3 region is CASSLASGSMGGEQYF. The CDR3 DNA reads TGTGCCAGCAGCTTAGCTTCAGGGTCTATGGGCGGTGAGCAGTACTTC.

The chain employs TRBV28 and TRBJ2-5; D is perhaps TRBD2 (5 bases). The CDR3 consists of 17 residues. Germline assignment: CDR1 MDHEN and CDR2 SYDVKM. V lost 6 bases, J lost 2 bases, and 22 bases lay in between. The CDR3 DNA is TGTGCCAGCAGCCCCGGGGTTGCTGGCCTTGGGCAAGAGACCCAGTACTTC. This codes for CASSPGVAGLGQETQYF.

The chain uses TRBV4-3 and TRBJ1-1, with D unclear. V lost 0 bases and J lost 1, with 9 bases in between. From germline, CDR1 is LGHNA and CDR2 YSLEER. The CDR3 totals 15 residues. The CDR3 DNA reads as TGCGCCAGCAGCCAAGATTTCGCAGGGAACACTGAAGCTTTCTTT. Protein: CASSQDFAGNTEAFF.

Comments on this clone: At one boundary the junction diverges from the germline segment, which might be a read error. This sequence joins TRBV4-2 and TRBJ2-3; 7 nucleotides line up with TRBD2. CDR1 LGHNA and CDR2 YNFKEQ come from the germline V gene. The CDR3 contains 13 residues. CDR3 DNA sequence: TGTGCCAGCAGCCAAGATTCCGGGACTATAAATTTCTTT. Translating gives CASSQDSGTINFF.

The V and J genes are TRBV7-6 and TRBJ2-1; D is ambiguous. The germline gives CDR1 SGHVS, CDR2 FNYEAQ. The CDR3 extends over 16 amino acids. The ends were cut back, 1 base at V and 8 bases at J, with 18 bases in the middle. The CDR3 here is CASSLDPANTVDEQFF. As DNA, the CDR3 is TGTGCCAGCAGCTTAGATCCCGCGAATACGGTGGATGAGCAGTTCTTC.

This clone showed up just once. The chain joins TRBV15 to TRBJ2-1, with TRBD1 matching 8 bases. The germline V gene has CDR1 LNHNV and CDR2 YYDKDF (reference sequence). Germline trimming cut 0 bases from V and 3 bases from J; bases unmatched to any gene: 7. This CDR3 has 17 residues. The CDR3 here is CATSRDSQGAFYNEQFF. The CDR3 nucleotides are TGTGCCACCAGCAGAGATAGCCAGGGGGCTTTCTACAATGAGCAGTTCTTC.

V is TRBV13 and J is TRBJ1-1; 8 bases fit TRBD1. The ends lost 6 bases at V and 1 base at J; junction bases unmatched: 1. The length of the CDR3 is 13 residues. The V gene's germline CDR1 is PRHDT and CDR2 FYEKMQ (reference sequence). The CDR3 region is CASRDRENTEAFF. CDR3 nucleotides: TGTGCCAGCAGGGACAGGGAGAACACTGAAGCTTTCTTT. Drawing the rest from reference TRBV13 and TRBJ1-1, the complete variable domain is AAGVIQSPRHLIKEKRETATLKCYPIPRHDTVYWYQQGPGQDPQFLISFYEKMQSDKGSIPDRFSAQQFSDYHSELNMSSLELGDSALYFCASRDRENTEAFFGQGTRLTVV.

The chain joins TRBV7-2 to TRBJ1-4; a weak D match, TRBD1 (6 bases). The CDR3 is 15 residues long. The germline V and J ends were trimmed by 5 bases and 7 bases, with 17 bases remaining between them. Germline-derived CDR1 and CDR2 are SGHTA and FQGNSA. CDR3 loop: CASSAAGGGGEKLFF. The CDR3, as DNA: TGTGCCAGCAGCGCAGCGGGGGGCGGTGGTGAAAAACTGTTTTTT.